The rows below give T cell receptor beta chains drawn from one sample of a study of T cell responses to AZD1222 COVID-19 vaccine. Produced via immunoSEQ multiplex PCR; TCRdb's table is partial and in-frame only. The sample holds over 40,000 clones; more than 80% are singletons and the top ten take more than 45%. Material: peripheral blood, obtained on day 0 of AZD1222 vaccination. These receptor sequences come from an adult in good health. Each CDR3 is given with its conserved first and last residue. D genes are given only for firm matches. A clone size is listed for some rows: how often the clone was seen (once, few, many), or a class if it is expanded.

d_gene	v_gene	j_gene	abundance	CDR3nt	CDR3aa
NA	TRBV7-9	TRBJ2-1	NA	TGTGCCAGCGACAGGGGGCTAGCGGGAGGCAATGAGCAGTTCTTC	CASDRGLAGGNEQFF
NA	TRBV2	TRBJ1-2	NA	TGTGCCAGCAGGATAATCCCACCACCGCTCTTC	CASRIIPPPLF
TRBD1	TRBV11-2	TRBJ1-1	NA	TGTGCCAGCGCAATCGGGACAGTGAACACTGAAGCTTTCTTT	CASAIGTVNTEAFF
NA	TRBV29-1	TRBJ2-2	once	TGCAGCGTGGATGCTGGCGTCGGGGAGCTGTTTTTT	CSVDAGVGELFF
TRBD2	TRBV2	TRBJ2-1	NA	TGTGCCAGCAGTGTAGTGGAGCTAGCGGGAGGTGGTGAGCAGTTCTTC	CASSVVELAGGGEQFF
TRBD1	TRBV28	TRBJ1-6	NA	TGTGCCAGCAGTTTAGCAGGGGGAGAGTCACCCCTCCACTTT	CASSLAGGESPLHF
NA	TRBV24-1	TRBJ2-1	NA	TGTGCCACCAGTGACCAAACAGGGTTCGGCAATGAGCAGTTCTTC	CATSDQTGFGNEQFF
NA	TRBV6-6	TRBJ1-1	NA	TGTGCCAGCAGTTCCCCCAGCACTGAAGCTTTCTTT	CASSSPSTEAFF
NA	TRBV5-6	TRBJ2-7	few	TGTGCCAGCAGCTTCGGCTACGAGCAGTACTTC	CASSFGYEQYF
NA	TRBV20-1	TRBJ2-1	NA	TGCAGTCCACTCCAGGGACTTGAGCAGTTCTTC	CSPLQGLEQFF
NA	TRBV10-2	TRBJ1-1	NA	TGCGCCAGCAGTGACCGGGGCACTGAAGCTTTCTTT	CASSDRGTEAFF
TRBD2	TRBV18	TRBJ2-1	NA	TGTGCCAGCTCACCAATCACTAGCGGGAAGAATGAGCAGTTCTTC	CASSPITSGKNEQFF
NA	TRBV5-4	TRBJ2-7	NA	TGTGCCAGCAGCTCCACAGGGTGGAGCTCCTACGAGCAGTACTTC	CASSSTGWSSYEQYF
NA	TRBV5-1	TRBJ1-1	NA	TGCGCCAGCAGCTTGCAGGCCATAAACACTGAAGCTTTCTTT	CASSLQAINTEAFF
NA	TRBV3-1/TRBV3-2	TRBJ2-7	NA	TGTGCCAGCAGCCAAACGTCAGGAGAGCAGTACTTC	CASSQTSGEQYF